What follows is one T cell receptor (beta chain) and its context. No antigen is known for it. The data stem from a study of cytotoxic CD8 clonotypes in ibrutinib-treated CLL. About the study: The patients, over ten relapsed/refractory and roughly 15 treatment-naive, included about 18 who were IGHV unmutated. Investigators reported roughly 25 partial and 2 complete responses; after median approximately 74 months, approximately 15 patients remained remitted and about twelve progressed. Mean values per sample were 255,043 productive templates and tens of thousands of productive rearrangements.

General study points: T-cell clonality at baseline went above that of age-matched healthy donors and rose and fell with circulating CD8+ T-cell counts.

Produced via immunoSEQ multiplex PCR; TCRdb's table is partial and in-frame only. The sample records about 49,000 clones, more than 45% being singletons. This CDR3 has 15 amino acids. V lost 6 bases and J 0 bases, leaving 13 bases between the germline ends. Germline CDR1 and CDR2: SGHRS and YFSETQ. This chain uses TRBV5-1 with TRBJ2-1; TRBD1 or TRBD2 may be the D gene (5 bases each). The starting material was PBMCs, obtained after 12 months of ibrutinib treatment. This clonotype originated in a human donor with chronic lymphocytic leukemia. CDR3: CASTPRGSSYNEQFF. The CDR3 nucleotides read TGCGCCAGCACCCCACGGGGCAGCTCCTACAATGAGCAGTTCTTC.